The source of this T cell receptor beta chain is a study of T cell responses to AZD1222 COVID-19 vaccine. Background on the study: Researchers grouped second doses given at about 4 or about 12 weeks into one pool.

Some clones are missing from TCRdb's copy, which holds only in-frame ones; the method was immunoSEQ multiplex PCR. The sample shows 73,000 or so clones, roughly 82% of them seen only once. This clone has only a few counts. Its antigen is unknown. Whole-study results and caveats: AZD1222 recipients seropositive at baseline numbered only six or seven. In a largely white British group with more females than males, clonal diversity was possibly underestimated. Spike-specific TCRs gained breadth and depth after people received two AZD1222 doses.

This CDR3 has 13 residues. V dropped 0 bases and J dropped 7 bases, with 7 bases sitting between them. Per germline, CDR1 SGHTA and CDR2 FQGTGA. The sample was peripheral blood, taken on day 0 of AZD1222 vaccination. The origin of this receptor is an adult in good health. This chain joins TRBV7-3 and TRBJ1-5, with D maybe TRBD1 (6 bases). The CDR3 loop reads CASSLTRGQPQHF. CDR3 nucleotide sequence: TGTGCCAGCAGCTTAACCAGGGGACAGCCCCAGCATTTT.